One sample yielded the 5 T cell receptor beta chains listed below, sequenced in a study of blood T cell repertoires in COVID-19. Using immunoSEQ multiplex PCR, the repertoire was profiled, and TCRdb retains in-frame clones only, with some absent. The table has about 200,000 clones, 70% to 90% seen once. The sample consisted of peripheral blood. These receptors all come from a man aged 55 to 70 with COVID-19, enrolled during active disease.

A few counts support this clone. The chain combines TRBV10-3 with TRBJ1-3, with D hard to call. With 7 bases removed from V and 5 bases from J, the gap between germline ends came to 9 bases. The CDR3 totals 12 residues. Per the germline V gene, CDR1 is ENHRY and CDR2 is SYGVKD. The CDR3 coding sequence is TGTGCCATCACCGGAGGTAGAAACACCATATATTTT. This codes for CAITGGRNTIYF.

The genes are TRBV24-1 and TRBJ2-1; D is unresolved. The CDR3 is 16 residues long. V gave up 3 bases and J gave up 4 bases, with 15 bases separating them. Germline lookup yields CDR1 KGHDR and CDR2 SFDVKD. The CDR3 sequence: CATSDPQENNYNEQFF. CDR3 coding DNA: TGTGCCACCAGTGATCCTCAGGAAAATAATTACAATGAGCAGTTCTTC.

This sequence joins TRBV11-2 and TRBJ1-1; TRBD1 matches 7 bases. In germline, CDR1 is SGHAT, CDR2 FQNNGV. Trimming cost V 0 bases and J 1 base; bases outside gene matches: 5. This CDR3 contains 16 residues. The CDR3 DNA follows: TGTGCCAGCAGCTTAGATCGGACAGGTCGGAACACTGAAGCTTTCTTT. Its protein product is CASSLDRTGRNTEAFF.

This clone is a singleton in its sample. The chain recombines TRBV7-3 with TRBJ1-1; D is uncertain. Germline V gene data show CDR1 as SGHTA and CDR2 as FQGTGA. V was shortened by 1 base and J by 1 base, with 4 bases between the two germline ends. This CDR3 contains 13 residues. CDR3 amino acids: CASSLIRNTEAFF. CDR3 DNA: TGTGCCAGCAGCTTAATTAGGAACACTGAAGCTTTCTTT. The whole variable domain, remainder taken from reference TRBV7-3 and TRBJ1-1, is GAGVSQTPSNKVTEKGKYVELRCDPISGHTALYWYRQSLGQGPEFLIYFQGTGAADDSGLPNDRFFAVRPEGSVSTLKIQRTERGDSAVYLCASSLIRNTEAFFGQGTRLTVV.

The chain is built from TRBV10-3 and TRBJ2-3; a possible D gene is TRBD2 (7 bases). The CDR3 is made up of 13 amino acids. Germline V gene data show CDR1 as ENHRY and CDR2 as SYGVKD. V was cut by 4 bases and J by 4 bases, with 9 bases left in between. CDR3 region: CAISAGGPDTQYF. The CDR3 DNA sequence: TGTGCCATCAGTGCGGGGGGCCCAGATACGCAGTATTTT.